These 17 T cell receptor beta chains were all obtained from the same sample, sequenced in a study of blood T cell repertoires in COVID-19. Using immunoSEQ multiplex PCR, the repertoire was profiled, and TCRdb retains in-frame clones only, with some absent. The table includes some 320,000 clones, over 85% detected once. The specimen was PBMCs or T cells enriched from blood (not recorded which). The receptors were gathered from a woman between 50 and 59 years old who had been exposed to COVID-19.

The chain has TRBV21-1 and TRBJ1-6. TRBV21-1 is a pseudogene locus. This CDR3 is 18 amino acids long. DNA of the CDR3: TGTGCCAGCAGCCTACCTCAACGACGGGACTCGAATAATTCACCCCTCCACTTT. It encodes CASSLPQRRDSNNSPLHF.

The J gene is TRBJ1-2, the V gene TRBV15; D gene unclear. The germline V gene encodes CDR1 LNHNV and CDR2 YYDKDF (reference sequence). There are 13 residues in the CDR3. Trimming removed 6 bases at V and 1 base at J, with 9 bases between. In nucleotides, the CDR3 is TGTGCCACCAGTAGGAGAGATAACTATGGCTACACCTTC. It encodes CATSRRDNYGYTF.

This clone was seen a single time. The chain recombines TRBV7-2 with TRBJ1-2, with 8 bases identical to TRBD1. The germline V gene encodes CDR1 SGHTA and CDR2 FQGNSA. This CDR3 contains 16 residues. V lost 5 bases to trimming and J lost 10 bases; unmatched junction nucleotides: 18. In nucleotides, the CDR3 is TGTGCCAGCAGCCCAGGACAGGGACCCGACCTATTTTTCTACACCTTC. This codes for CASSPGQGPDLFFYTF. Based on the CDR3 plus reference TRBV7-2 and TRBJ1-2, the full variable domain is GAGVSQSPSNKVTEKGKDVELRCDPISGHTALYWYRQSLGQGLEFLIYFQGNSAPDKSGLPSDRFSAERTGGSVSTLTIQRTQQEDSAVYLCASSPGQGPDLFFYTFGSGTRLTVV.

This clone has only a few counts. The CDR3 nucleotides read TGTGCCAGCAGTGACAGGGGAGATTGGGATTCACCCCTCCACTTT. Translating it yields CASSDRGDWDSPLHF. V and J are TRBV6-1 and TRBJ1-6, with D possibly being TRBD1 (6 bases). Per the germline V gene, CDR1 is MNHNS and CDR2 is SASEGT. With 3 bases removed from V and 8 bases from J, the gap between germline ends came to 14 bases. The CDR3 sequence is 15 residues long.

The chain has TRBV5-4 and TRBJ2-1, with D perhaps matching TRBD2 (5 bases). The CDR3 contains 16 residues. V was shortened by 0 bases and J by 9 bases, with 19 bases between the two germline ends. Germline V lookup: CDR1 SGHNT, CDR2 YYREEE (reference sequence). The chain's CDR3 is CASSLADIASVGEQFF. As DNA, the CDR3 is TGTGCCAGCAGCTTGGCGGATATAGCGTCGGTAGGTGAGCAGTTCTTC.

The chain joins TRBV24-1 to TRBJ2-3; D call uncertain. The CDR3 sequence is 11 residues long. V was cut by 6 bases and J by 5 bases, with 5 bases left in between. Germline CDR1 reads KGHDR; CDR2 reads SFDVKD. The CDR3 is CATSSLDTQYF. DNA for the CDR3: TGTGCCACCAGTTCTTTAGATACGCAGTATTTT.

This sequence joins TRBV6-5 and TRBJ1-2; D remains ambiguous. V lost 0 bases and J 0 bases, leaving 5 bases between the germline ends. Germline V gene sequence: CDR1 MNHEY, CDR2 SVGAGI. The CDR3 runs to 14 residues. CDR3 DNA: TGTGCCAGCAGTTACTCGGGAGCTAACTATGGCTACACCTTC. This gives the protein CASSYSGANYGYTF.

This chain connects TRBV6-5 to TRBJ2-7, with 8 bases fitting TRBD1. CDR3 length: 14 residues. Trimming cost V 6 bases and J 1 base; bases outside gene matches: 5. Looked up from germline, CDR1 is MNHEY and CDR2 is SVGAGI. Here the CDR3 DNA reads TGTGCCAGCAGGAAAACAGGGGGTTCCTACGAGCAGTACTTC. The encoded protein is CASRKTGGSYEQYF.

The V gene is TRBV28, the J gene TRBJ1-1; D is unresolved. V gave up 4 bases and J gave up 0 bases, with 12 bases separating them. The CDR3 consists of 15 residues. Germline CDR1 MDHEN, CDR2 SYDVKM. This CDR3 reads CASSSPGLMNTEAFF. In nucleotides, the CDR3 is TGTGCCAGCAGTTCCCCAGGTCTGATGAACACTGAAGCTTTCTTT.

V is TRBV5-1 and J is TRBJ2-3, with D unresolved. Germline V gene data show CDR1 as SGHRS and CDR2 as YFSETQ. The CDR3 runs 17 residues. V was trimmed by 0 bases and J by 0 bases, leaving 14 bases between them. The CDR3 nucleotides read TGCGCCAGCAGCTTGGCCGGCGGAAACCCTAGCACAGATACGCAGTATTTT. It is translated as CASSLAGGNPSTDTQYF.

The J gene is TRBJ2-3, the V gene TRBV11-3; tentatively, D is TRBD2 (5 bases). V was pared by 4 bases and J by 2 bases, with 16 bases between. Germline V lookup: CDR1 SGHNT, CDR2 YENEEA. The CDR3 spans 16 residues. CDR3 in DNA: TGTGCCAGCAGCTCCGGGTCGAGCGGTGACACAGATACGCAGTATTTT. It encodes CASSSGSSGDTDTQYF. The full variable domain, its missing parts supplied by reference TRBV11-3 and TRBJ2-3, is EAGVVQSPRYKIIEKKQPVAFWCNPISGHNTLYWYLQNLGQGPELLIRYENEEAVDDSQLPKDRFSAERLKGVDSTLKIQPAELGDSAVYLCASSSGSSGDTDTQYFGPGTRLTVL.

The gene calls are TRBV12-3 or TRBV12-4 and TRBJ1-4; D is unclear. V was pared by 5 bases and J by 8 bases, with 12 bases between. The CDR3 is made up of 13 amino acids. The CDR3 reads CASSPRSREKLFF. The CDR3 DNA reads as TGTGCCAGCAGTCCTCGGTCTCGGGAAAAACTGTTTTTT.

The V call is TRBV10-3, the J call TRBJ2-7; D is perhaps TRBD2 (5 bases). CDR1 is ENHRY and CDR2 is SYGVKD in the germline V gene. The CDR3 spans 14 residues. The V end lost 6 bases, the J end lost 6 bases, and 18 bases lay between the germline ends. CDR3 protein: CAIRSRDDGFEQYF. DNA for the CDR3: TGTGCCATCAGGAGCCGGGATGATGGGTTCGAGCAGTACTTC.

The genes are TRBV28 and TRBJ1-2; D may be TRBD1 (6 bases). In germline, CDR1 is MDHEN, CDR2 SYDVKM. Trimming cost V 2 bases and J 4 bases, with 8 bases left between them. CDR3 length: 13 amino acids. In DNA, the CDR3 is TGTGCCAGCAGTTTACCAGGGGTCTATGGCTACACCTTC. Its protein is CASSLPGVYGYTF.

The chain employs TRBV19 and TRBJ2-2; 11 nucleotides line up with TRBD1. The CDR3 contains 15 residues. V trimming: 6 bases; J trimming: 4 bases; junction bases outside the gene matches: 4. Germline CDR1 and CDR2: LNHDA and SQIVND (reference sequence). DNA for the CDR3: TGTGCCAGTAGGAGGGGGACAGGGGGCACCGGGGAGCTGTTTTTT. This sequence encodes CASRRGTGGTGELFF.

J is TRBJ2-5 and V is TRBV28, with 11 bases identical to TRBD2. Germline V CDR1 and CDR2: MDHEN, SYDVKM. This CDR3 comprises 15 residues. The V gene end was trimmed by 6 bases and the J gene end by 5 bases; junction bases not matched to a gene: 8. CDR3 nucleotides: TGTGCCAGCAGGGGTAGCGGGGGGGCGTCGGAGACCCAGTACTTC. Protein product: CASRGSGGASETQYF.

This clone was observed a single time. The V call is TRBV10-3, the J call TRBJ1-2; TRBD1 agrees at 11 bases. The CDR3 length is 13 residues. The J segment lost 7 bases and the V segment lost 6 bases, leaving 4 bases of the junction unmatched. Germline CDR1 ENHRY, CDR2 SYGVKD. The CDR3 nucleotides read TGTGCCATCAGCGGAGGACAGGGGGCTGGCTACACCTTC. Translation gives CAISGGQGAGYTF.